This T cell receptor (beta chain) was profiled in a study of CD8 T cells in Susac syndrome. Random hexamers primed reverse transcription of about 0.45 to 1 ug RNA. TCRdb fed the immunoSEQ multiplex PCR reads into MiXCR, producing one record per CDR3 protein. Of around 300,000 distinct CDR3 sequences in the sample, approximately 85% are singletons; the top ten hold roughly 0.22%. The V gene's germline CDR1 is LGHNA and CDR2 YSLEER. The CDR3 contains 15 residues. The ends were cut back, 1 base at V and 0 bases at J, with 9 bases in the middle. CD8+ and CD4+ blood T cells underwent TCR beta sequencing. This chain joins TRBV4-3 and TRBJ1-1; D not resolved. The receptor was isolated from a human donor with multiple sclerosis. The source material was CD8+ T cells from PBMCs. The CDR3 sequence: CASSQGEPLNTEAFF. The CDR3 DNA reads as TGCGCCAGCAGCCAAGGTGAACCCTTGAACACTGAAGCTTTCTTT.